The entry below describes one T cell receptor beta chain. Produced via immunoSEQ multiplex PCR; TCRdb's table is partial and in-frame only. Of more than 150,000 clones listed, about four fifths are singletons. This CDR3 is 13 amino acids long. Trimming removed 4 bases from V and 6 bases from J, with 13 bases in between. Germline V gives CDR1 SGHNT, CDR2 YYREEE (reference sequence). The data stem from a study of blood T cell repertoires in COVID-19. Sequenced sample: peripheral blood. This clonotype was obtained from a man between 70 and 80 years old who had recovered from COVID-19. The chain has TRBV5-4 and TRBJ1-1, with D possibly TRBD1 on 5 matching bases. The CDR3 loop reads CASSPSQVAEAFF. CDR3 nucleotides: TGTGCCAGCAGCCCATCACAGGTAGCTGAAGCTTTCTTT.